This T cell receptor beta chain originates from a study of CD8+ T cells in alopecia areata. About the study: Treatment of the treated patients consisted of oral tofacitinib, 5 to 10 mg twice daily.

Indicated treatment: oral pan-JAK inhibitor, 5-10 mg twice daily. Trimming shortened V by 2 bases and J by 3 bases, and 10 bases separated the two germline ends. Germline V gene data show CDR1 as SQVTM and CDR2 as ANQGSEA. The CDR3 is 13 amino acids. Reverse transcription of extracted RNA yielded cDNA, which provided the sequencing template. Some clones are missing from TCRdb's copy, which holds only in-frame ones; the method was immunoSEQ multiplex PCR. The top ten hold roughly 5% of the sample, which has about 200,000 clones, roughly 60% seen once. V and J are TRBV29-1 and TRBJ1-2, with unresolved D. The receptor comes from a human donor with alopecia areata. This specimen was CD4+ T cells sorted from blood, taken at week 24, from a patient treated with tofacitinib. CDR3 in amino acids: CSVEPQADYGYTF. CDR3 nucleotide sequence: TGCAGCGTTGAACCACAAGCTGACTATGGCTACACCTTC.